This T cell receptor (beta chain) is from a study of T cell repertoires in cytomegalovirus infection. Turning to the study itself: Indications of both CMV infection and matching HLA type were provided by public TCR beta signatures.

TCRdb independently ran MiXCR on the reads; one entry per CDR3 protein. The sample shows 200,000 to 250,000 distinct CDR3 sequences, 35% to 40% of them seen only once. With 2 bases removed from V and 9 bases from J, the gap between germline ends came to 7 bases. CDR3 size: 11 residues. Germline assignment: CDR1 WSHSY and CDR2 SAAADI. This clonotype was seen at least ten times. What it binds is not known. J is TRBJ1-1 and V is TRBV10-2; D gene uncertain. This receptor was obtained from a human donor in good health (CMV status not recorded). Some clones in this sample may be carry-over from other donors' samples. Material: CD8+ T cells from cultured PBMCs, obtained from culture after CMV antigen stimulation. CDR3 in amino acids: CASSEGGKAFF. CDR3 coding DNA: TGCGCCAGCAGTGAGGGAGGGAAAGCTTTCTTT.